Following are 6 T cell receptor beta chains from one sample sequenced in a study of shared clonotypes between healthy human individuals. Assay used: immunoSEQ multiplex PCR; TCRdb lists only in-frame clones, some missing. The sample includes around 330,000 clones, around 74% of them seen just once. The sample consisted of memory CD4+ T cells sorted from blood. Documented subset: CD45RA-negative fraction. The source of these receptors is a man aged 25-40 years in good health.

The chain employs TRBV6-5 and TRBJ1-1; no definite D call. The V end was cut by 3 bases, the J end by 3 bases, with 8 bases between. CDR1 and CDR2 (germline): MNHEY, SVGAGI. This CDR3 has 13 amino acids. CDR3 bases: TGTGCCAGCAGTTATTCCATGGACACTGAAGCTTTCTTT. It codes for CASSYSMDTEAFF.

This clone has just a few counts. This chain connects TRBV5-6 to TRBJ2-7; D unresolved. CDR1 SGHDT and CDR2 YYEEEE come from the germline V gene. The CDR3 has 13 amino acids. Trimming removed 0 bases at V and 9 bases at J, with 13 bases between. In nucleotides, the CDR3 is TGTGCCAGCAGCTTGGAAGGTCTTTCGGGGCAGTACTTC. It specifies CASSLEGLSGQYF.

This clone was picked up a small number of times. This chain uses TRBV7-9 with TRBJ2-5; 8 nucleotides match TRBD2. The germline V gene has CDR1 SEHNR and CDR2 FQNEAQ (reference sequence). The CDR3 totals 15 residues. V was pared by 2 bases and J by 5 bases, with 7 bases of the junction left unmatched. The CDR3 bases are TGTGCCAGCAGCTTAATCGGGAGGGCCGTCGAGACCCAGTACTTC. Encoded protein: CASSLIGRAVETQYF.

This sequence joins TRBV5-1 and TRBJ1-2; 11 nucleotides line up with TRBD1. V lost 6 bases and J lost 6; bases outside the gene matches: 4. Germline V gene lookup returns CDR1 SGHRS and CDR2 YFSETQ. This CDR3 has 13 residues. In DNA, the CDR3 is TGCGCCAGCACCTGGACAGGGGGCAATGGCTACACCTTC. Its protein product is CASTWTGGNGYTF. Full variable domain (missing parts from reference TRBV5-1 and TRBJ1-2): KAGVTQTPRYLIKTRGQQVTLSCSPISGHRSVSWYQQTPGQGLQFLFEYFSETQRNKGNFPGRFSGRQFSNSRSEMNVSTLELGDSALYLCASTWTGGNGYTFGSGTRLTVV.

V and J are TRBV27 and TRBJ2-2; a weak D match, TRBD1 (6 bases). The CDR3 is 15 residues long. Germline CDR1 reads MNHEY; CDR2 reads SMNVEV (reference sequence). Trimming removed 5 bases from V and 4 bases from J, with 14 bases in between. In DNA form, the CDR3 reads TGTGCCAGCAGTCCATCCGCACAGGGCACCGGGGAGCTGTTTTTT. It is translated as CASSPSAQGTGELFF.

The rearrangement joins TRBV11-2 to TRBJ2-3; 7 nucleotides match TRBD2. The germline V gene encodes CDR1 SGHAT and CDR2 FQNNGV. The V and J ends lost 3 bases and 2 bases, in that order; junction bases with no gene match: 5. This CDR3 region has 15 residues. The CDR3 loop is CASSFGGRDTDTQYF. CDR3 coding DNA: TGTGCCAGCAGCTTCGGGGGGAGGGACACAGATACGCAGTATTTT.